Here is one T cell receptor (beta chain) with its context. This entry comes from a study of T cell responses to AZD1222 COVID-19 vaccine. The CDR3 runs to 13 residues. In germline, CDR1 is LGHDT, CDR2 YNNKEL (reference sequence). Trimming took 4 bases from V and 4 from J, leaving 10 bases between them. The assay was immunoSEQ multiplex PCR, and TCRdb's table has in-frame clones only and misses some. In the table there are approximately 120,000 clones, about 91% of which are singletons. The sequencing used peripheral blood, collected on day 0 of AZD1222 vaccination. This clonotype was obtained from an adult in good health. This chain connects TRBV3-1 (or the pseudogene TRBV3-2) to TRBJ1-2; no clear D gene. CDR3 nucleotide sequence: TGTGCCAGCAGCCTTGGGGAACGCTATGGCTACACCTTC. This sequence encodes CASSLGERYGYTF.